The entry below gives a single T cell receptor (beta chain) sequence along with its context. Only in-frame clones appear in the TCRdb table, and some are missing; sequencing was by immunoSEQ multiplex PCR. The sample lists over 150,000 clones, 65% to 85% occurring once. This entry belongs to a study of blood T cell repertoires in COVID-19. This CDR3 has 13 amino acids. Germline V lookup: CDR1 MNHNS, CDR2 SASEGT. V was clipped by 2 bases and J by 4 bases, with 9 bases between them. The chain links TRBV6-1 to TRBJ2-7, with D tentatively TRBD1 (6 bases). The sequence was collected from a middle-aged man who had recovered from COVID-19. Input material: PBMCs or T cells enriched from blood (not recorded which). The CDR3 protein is CASSETGLYEQYF. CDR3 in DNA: TGTGCCAGCAGTGAAACAGGGCTGTACGAGCAGTACTTC.